The T cell receptor beta chain under discussion was sequenced for a study of cytomegalovirus exposure and HLA in healthy donors (dated by TCRdb to 2017 to 2019). Study-wide context: According to an earlier analysis of 587 of the donors, about 179 million T cells yielded approximately 120 million unique TCR beta sequences and about 300 Gb of sequence data. Approximately 310 gigabases of sequencing data and tens of millions of unique TCR sequences were included in an early release covering about 600 HLA-typed donors. Of the 398 genotyped donors, 65% to 90% were placed in the genetic ancestry cluster associated with self-reported Caucasian donors. The aim of the study was to test whether cataloging public T cell receptors could identify signatures of past pathogen exposure. Using immunosequencing, the study profiled T cell repertoires from 500 to 800 subjects and related those repertoires to cytomegalovirus serostatus. Along with the roughly 670-subject first cohort, a separate validation cohort of over a hundred different subjects was used. To predict cytomegalovirus infection status, the study combined high-throughput TCR immunosequencing, statistical association of individual TCRs with disease status, and machine learning. A later analysis re-examined previously published TCR beta repertoires from just over 650 donors and added high-resolution HLA genotyping to investigate patterns of TCR occurrence. In the later analysis, no new phenotypic data were used to find candidate immune exposures; instead, reliance was placed on TCR beta sequences and their occurrence across donors. To decide whether each TCR beta V gene segment behaved as functional or pseudogenic, an earlier analysis of some 600 of the donors relied on high-throughput TCR beta sequencing. Donor age, sex, ethnicity and CMV serostatus were compiled alongside the repertoire data. Genome-wide SNP genotypes for about 65% of the roughly 670 donors were used in a later genetic analysis, which treated that subset as a discovery cohort. All discovery cohort repertoires had been generated using a single sequencing platform. Class I and class II HLA loci were covered by the typing at four-digit resolution. Typing coverage varied by locus: 629-630 donors for A, B, C, DRB1 and DQB1; roughly 520 for DQA1; about 590 for DPA1; 450 to 480 for DPB1. About 5 DR-DQ haplotypes were handled as single units for association and clustering, since linkage in the cohort was strong. Among around 400 genotyped donors of the cohort, an average of 235,054 unique TCR beta nucleotide sequences were sequenced per donor, around 20% of them non-productive.

This clone was observed a handful of times. No cognate antigen has been identified for it. The sample holds no much larger clone one base away, and base qualities are not on file. The method was the immunoSEQ multiplex PCR assay. For the multiplex PCR, a mixture combining 60 forward primers for TCR Vbeta segments and 13 reverse primers for TCR Jbeta segments was used. The CDR3 region of rearranged TCR beta genes was amplified from genomic DNA by a multiplex PCR assay. On the Illumina HiSeq System, the amplified TCR beta libraries were sequenced as 87-base-pair reads. The original pipeline was this. A later analysis counted about 80 million unique TCR beta chains across the 650 to 800 repertoires, and roughly 10 million of these chains were shared by at least two donors. Raw reads were error-corrected and collapsed into unique sequences by a nearest-neighbor algorithm in which closely related sequences were merged to remove PCR and sequencing errors. CDR3 sequences were aligned to IMGT reference sequences to assign V, D and J gene segments. For a sequence to be retained, a match of at least six nucleotides was required to both a V gene segment and a J gene segment. A rearrangement was called productive if the CDR3 had no stop codons and remained in frame with V and J, and every other rearrangement was called non-productive. Following IMGT convention, CDR3 was defined as the stretch from the second conserved V-encoded cysteine up to the conserved J-encoded phenylalanine. Sequences without an unambiguous match to a single V gene segment were excluded from the earlier analysis of a few hundred of the donors. An earlier analysis of over 450 of the donors classified V segments as functional when productive rearrangements were above 56.7% and as segregating when the standard deviation between donors was above 5%. To diagnose cytomegalovirus status from the catalog of TCR beta chain sequences, a statistical classification framework was built. A later analysis assigned V and J genes by comparing TCR nucleotide sequences with IMGT/GENE-DB human TR gene sequences. In a later analysis, CDR3 sequences and most-parsimonious VDJ recombination scenarios were assigned using the TCRdist pipeline. A later analysis defined each TCR beta chain by its CDR3 amino acid sequence plus V-gene family, and excluded reads lacking a unique V-gene family. In a later analysis, approximately 640 highly shared, low-generation-probability nucleotide sequences were removed to address suspected cross-contamination and a sequencing artifact. In a later analysis, a clonal expansion index for each public chain was calculated from normalized within-repertoire ranks of inferred template counts. Generation probabilities in a later analysis came from a VDJ recombination model fitted to out-of-frame rearrangements, and those results were checked against IGoR. In a later analysis, hypergeometric tests were used to score TCR-TCR, TCR-HLA and TCR-CMV co-occurrence, with a repertoire-size bias correction applied to TCR pairs. To estimate false discovery rates, a later analysis permuted the HLA or CMV assignments 20 times. In a later analysis, co-occurring TCRs were grouped using DBSCAN, with TCRdist sequence similarity added in when clustering inside HLA-allele-positive subsets. For co-occurrence clustering, repertoires with fewer than 30,000 or more than 120,000 public chains were excluded, along with 4 to 6 repertoires with anomalous nucleotide sharing. TCRdb retrieved this table from immuneACCESS and kept in-frame rearrangements only. Not all clones are present; in checked studies, unresolved V genes account for under half, and no reason is known for the remainder. V, J and clone size are taken as reported in that table, and D and trimming were inferred from the DNA itself. The sample contains some 150,000 clones, less than 9.5% of them found a single time. Of the sample, roughly 1.9% is held by the ten largest clones.

Results and caveats for the whole study, not just this receptor: Roughly uniform sequencing depth across donors was assumed in presence/absence analyses, although this assumption may not hold. Linkage disequilibrium might explain the correlated functional status among segregating V segments, but an unknown experimental factor could not be excluded. In an earlier analysis of over 550 of the donors, most TCR beta V segments were observed in productive rearrangements about 87% or about 30% of the time, broadly matching IMGT annotations. Because counts were too low, seventeen rarely observed V segments, including chromosome 9 orphons, were left out of the earlier analysis of 587 of the donors. A later analysis associated roughly 17,000 TCR beta sequences with specific HLA alleles at a false discovery rate of 0.05. A few of the identified cytomegalovirus-associated TCR beta chains were confirmed in vitro to be specific for cytomegalovirus antigens. According to a later analysis, most CMV-associated TCR beta chains appeared to be HLA-restricted, and the HLA associations seemed to be driven largely by CMV exposure. Because some donors lacked HLA typing at each locus, the association tests relied only on the typed subset. The sequencing pipeline was judged likely to have produced a cluster of highly shared sequence variants as a technical artifact. The cohort was sequenced for TCR beta chains only, and without alpha or paired-chain data the features that could be detected were limited. While some public TCRs were present in many individuals, most TCR sequences turned up only very rarely across donors. Strong co-occurrence of HLA alleles, especially DR and DQ, made assigning TCR associations to individual alleles difficult. A total of around 150 TCR beta chains were listed by the study as associated with cytomegalovirus. The classifier was reported to diagnose cytomegalovirus status with high specificity and sensitivity in both the original cohort and the validation cohort. In a later analysis, the rate of TCR association differed among HLA loci, with DRB1 alleles having the most associated TCRs and HLA-C alleles having the fewest. Several of the top co-occurrence clusters appeared to be linked to parvovirus B19, influenza, CMV and Epstein-Barr virus, according to a later analysis. The authors suggested that the approach could potentially be extended to other disease states and immunological phenotypes. A later analysis found that HLA-associated TCR beta chains were more clonally expanded and had lower generation probabilities than equally common non-associated chains. According to a later genetic analysis, donors in an Asian-associated ancestry cluster had fewer N-insertions in productive TCRs than the roughly 670-donor mean. A later genetic analysis associated a missense DCLRE1C variant with V-gene and J-gene trimming of TCR beta chains, and an independent cohort replicated the association. The only immune exposure information available for the cohort was CMV serostatus. A further reported finding was that TCR beta sequences accurately predicted the HLA-A and HLA-B alleles for most subjects in the first cohort.

In total, around 600 healthy bone marrow donors made up the cohort. All cohort members were sampled while nominally healthy, although unrecorded immune exposures were likely present. The donor was CMV seronegative and was included in the group of over 300 seronegative cohort members. A peripheral blood sample was provided by each donor, and peripheral blood mononuclear cells were used for TCR beta sequencing. Genomic DNA extraction from the blood cell samples was performed with the Qiagen DNeasy Blood Extraction Kit. The sequenced sample was PBMCs. The source is a male donor in good health and CMV-seronegative.

CDR3 region: CARSLEPEQYF. At the DNA level, the sequence is TGTGCCAGAAGCTTGGAGCCCGAGCAGTACTTC. The chain links TRBV5-3 with TRBJ2-7, with no confidently assigned D gene. TRBV5-3 is filed as an ORF, its function uncertain. CDR3 length: 11 amino acids, cysteine to phenylalanine. Kept here is only the CDR3 DNA, which spans 33 bases and is read in frame from base 1. A distance of 4 bases separates the germline ends of V and J, which lose 0 bases and 6 bases respectively.